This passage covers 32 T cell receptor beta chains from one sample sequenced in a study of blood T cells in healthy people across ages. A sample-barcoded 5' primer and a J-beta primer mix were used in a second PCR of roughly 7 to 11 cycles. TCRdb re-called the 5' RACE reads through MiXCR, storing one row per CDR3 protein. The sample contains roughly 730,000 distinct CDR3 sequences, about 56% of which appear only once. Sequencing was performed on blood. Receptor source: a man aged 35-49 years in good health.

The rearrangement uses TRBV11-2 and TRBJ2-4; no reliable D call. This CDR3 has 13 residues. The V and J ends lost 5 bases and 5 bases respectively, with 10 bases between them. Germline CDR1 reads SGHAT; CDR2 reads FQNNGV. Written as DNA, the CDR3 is TGTGCCAGCAGCCAGACCGGGCAAAACATTCAGTACTTC. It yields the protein CASSQTGQNIQYF.

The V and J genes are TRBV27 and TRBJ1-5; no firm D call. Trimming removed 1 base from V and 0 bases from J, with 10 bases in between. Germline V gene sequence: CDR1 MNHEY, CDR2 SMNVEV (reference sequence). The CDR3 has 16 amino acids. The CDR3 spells CASSLYRIDSNQPQHF. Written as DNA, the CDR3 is TGTGCCAGCAGTTTATATCGGATTGATAGCAATCAGCCCCAGCATTTT.

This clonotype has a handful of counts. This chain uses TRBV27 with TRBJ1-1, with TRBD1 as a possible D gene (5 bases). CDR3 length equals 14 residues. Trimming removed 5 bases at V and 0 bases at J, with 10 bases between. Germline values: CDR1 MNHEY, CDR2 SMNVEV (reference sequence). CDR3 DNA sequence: TGTGCCAGCAGTGCGGGACGGATGAACACTGAAGCTTTCTTT. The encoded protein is CASSAGRMNTEAFF.

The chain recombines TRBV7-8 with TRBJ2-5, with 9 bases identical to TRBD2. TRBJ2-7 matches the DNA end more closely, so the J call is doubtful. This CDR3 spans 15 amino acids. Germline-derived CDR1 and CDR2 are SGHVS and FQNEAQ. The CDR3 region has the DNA TGTGCCAGCAGCCCGACTAGCGGTGACACCTACGAGCAGTACTTC. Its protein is CASSPTSGDTYEQYF.

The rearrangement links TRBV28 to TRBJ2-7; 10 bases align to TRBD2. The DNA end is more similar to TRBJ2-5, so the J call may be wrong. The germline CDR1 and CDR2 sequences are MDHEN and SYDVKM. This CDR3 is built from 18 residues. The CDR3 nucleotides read TGTGCCAGCAGTTTCTTTCTAGCGGGAGTCACGACCCAAGAGACCCAGTACTTC. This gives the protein CASSFFLAGVTTQETQYF.

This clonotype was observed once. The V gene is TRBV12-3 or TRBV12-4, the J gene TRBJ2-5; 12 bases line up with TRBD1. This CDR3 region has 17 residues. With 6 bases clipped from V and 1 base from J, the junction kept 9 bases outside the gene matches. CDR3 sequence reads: CASSPGQGATAQETQYF. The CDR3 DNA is TGTGCCAGCAGCCCGGGACAGGGGGCGACCGCCCAAGAGACCCAGTACTTC.

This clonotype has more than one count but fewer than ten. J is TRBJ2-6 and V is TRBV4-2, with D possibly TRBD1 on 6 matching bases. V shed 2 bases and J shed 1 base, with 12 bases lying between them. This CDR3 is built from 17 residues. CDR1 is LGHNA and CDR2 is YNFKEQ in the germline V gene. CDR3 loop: CASSQRQAMSGANVLTF. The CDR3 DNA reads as TGTGCCAGCAGCCAACGACAGGCGATGTCTGGGGCCAACGTCCTGACTTTC.

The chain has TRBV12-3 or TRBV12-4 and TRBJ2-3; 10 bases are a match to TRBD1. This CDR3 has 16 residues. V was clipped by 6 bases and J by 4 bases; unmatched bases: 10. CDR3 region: CASRAGTGVYADTQYF. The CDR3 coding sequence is TGTGCCAGCAGAGCCGGGACAGGGGTGTATGCAGATACGCAGTATTTT.

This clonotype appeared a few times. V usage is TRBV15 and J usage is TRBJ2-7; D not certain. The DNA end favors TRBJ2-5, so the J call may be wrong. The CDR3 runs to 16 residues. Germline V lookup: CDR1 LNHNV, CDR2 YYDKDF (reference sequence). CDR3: CATSRVGVERMETQYF. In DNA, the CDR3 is TGTGCCACCAGCAGAGTGGGTGTAGAGCGAATGGAGACCCAGTACTTC.

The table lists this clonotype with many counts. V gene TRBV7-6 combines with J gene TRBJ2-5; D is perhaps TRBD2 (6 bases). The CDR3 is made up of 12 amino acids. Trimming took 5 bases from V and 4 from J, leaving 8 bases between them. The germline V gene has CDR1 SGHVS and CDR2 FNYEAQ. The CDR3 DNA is TGTGCCAGCAGCACCGGGGGAGAGACCCAGTACTTC. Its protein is CASSTGGETQYF.

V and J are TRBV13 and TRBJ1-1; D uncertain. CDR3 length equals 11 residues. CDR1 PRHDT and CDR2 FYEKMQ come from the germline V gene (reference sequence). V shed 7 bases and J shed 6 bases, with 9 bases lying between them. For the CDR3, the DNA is TGTGCCAGCACCCTAAGGTCTGAAGCTTTCTTT. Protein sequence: CASTLRSEAFF. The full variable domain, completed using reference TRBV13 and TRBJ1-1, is AAGVIQSPRHLIKEKRETATLKCYPIPRHDTVYWYQQGPGQDPQFLISFYEKMQSDKGSIPDRFSAQQFSDYHSELNMSSLELGDSALYFCASTLRSEAFFGQGTRLTVV.

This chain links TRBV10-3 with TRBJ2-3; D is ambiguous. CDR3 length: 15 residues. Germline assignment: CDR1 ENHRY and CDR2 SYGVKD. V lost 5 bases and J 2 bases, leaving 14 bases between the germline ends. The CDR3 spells CAISNPLGPTDTQYF. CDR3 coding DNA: TGTGCCATCAGTAATCCCTTAGGACCCACAGATACGCAGTATTTT.

The CDR3 region is CASSSTFSGGADTQYF. CDR3 sequence (DNA): TGCGCCAGCAGCTCCACGTTTAGCGGGGGGGCAGATACGCAGTATTTT. This rearrangement joins TRBV5-1 to TRBJ2-3; 11 nucleotides agree with TRBD2. This CDR3 is built from 16 residues. The J segment lost 4 bases and the V segment lost 3 bases, leaving 7 bases of the junction unmatched. Germline CDR1 and CDR2: SGHRS and YFSETQ.

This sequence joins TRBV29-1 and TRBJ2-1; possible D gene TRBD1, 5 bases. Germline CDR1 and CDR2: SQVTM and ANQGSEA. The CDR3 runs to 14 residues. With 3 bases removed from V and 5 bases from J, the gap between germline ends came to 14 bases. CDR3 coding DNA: TGCAGCGTTGATGAGACAGTATTTAACAATGAGCAGTTCTTC. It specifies CSVDETVFNNEQFF.

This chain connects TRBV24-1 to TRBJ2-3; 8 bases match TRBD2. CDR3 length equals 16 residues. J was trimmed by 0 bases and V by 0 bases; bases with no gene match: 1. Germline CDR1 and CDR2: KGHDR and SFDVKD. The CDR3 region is CATSDLASGSTDTQYF. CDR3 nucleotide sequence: TGTGCCACCAGTGATTTGGCTAGCGGGAGCACAGATACGCAGTATTTT.

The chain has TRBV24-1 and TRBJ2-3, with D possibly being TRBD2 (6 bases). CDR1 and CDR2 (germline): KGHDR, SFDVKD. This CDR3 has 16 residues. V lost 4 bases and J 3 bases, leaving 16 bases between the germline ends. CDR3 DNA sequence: TGTGCCACCAGTGACCGCTTGAGTAGCGGTACAGATACGCAGTATTTT. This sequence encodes CATSDRLSSGTDTQYF.

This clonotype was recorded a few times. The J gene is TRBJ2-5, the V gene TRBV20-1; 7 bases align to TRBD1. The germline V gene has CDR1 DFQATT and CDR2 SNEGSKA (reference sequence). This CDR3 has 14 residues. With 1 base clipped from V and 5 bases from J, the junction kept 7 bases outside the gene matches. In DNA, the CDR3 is TGCAGTGCTAGAGCGCCGACAGGGAGCGAGACCCAGTACTTC. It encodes CSARAPTGSETQYF.

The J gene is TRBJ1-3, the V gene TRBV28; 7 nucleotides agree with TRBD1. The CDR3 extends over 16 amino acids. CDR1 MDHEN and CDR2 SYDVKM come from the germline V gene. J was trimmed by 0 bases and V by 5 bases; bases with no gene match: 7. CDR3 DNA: TGTGCCAGCAGTCCCCCGACAGGGTTCTCTGGAAACACCATATATTTT. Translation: CASSPPTGFSGNTIYF.

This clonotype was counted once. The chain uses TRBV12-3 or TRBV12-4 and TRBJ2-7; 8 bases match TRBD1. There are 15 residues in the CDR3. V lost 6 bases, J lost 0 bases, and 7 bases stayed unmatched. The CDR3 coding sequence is TGTGCCAGCAGGGCGACAGGGGAGGTCTCCTACGAGCAGTACTTC. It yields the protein CASRATGEVSYEQYF.

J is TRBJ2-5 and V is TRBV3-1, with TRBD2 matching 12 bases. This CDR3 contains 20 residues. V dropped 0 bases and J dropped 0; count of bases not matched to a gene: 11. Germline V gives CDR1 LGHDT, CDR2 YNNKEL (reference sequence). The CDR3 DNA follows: TGTGCCAGCAGCCAAGATCGAGGGACTAGCGGGTACCTATACCAAGAGACCCAGTACTTC. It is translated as CASSQDRGTSGYLYQETQYF.

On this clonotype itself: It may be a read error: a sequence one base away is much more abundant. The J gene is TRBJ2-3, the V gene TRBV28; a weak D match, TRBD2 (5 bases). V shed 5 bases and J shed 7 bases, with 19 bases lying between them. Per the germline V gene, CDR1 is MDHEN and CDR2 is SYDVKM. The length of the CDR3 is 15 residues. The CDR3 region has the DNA TGTGCCAGCAGTAAGAATAGGAGGTTCAGGTATACGCAGTATTTT. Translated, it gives CASSKNRRFRYTQYF.

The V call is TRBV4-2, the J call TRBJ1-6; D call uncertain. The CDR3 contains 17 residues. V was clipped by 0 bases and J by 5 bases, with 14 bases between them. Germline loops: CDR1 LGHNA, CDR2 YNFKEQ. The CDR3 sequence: CASSQDSPGWDNSPLHF. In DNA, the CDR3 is TGTGCCAGCAGCCAAGATTCCCCTGGTTGGGATAATTCACCCCTCCACTTT.

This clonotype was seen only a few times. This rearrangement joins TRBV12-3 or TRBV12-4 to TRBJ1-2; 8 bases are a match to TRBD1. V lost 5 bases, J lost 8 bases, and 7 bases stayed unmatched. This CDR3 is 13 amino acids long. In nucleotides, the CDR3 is TGTGCCAGCAGTCCGACAGGGGCTAGCGGCTACACCTTC. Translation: CASSPTGASGYTF.

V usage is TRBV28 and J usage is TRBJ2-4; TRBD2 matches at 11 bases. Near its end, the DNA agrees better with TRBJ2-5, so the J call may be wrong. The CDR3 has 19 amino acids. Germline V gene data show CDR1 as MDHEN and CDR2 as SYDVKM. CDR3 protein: CASSFNRGTSGGQQETQYF. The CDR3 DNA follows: TGTGCCAGCAGTTTCAACAGGGGAACTAGCGGGGGACAACAAGAGACCCAGTACTTC.

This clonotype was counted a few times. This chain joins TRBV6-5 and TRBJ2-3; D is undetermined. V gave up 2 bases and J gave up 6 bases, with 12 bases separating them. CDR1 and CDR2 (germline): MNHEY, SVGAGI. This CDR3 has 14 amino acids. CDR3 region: CASSYGDISDTQYF. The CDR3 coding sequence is TGTGCCAGCAGTTACGGAGACATCTCGGATACGCAGTATTTT.

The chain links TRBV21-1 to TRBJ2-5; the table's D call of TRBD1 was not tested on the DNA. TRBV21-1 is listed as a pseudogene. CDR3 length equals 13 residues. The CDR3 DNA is TGTGCCAGCAATGTACAGGGGAGAAAGACCCAGTACTTC. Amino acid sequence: CASNVQGRKTQYF.

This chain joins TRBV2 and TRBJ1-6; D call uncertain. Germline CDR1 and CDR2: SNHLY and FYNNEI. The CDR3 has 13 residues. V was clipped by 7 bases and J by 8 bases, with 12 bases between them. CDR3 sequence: CASNGIGDSPLHF. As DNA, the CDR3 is TGTGCCAGCAATGGGATCGGGGATTCACCCCTCCACTTT.

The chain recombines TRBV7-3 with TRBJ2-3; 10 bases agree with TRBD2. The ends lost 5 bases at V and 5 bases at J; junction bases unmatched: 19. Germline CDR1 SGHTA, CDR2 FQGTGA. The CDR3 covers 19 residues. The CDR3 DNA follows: TGTGCCAGCAGCGAGGCCGTCCCCACACAGCGGGAGGGCCGAGATACGCAGTATTTT. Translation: CASSEAVPTQREGRDTQYF.

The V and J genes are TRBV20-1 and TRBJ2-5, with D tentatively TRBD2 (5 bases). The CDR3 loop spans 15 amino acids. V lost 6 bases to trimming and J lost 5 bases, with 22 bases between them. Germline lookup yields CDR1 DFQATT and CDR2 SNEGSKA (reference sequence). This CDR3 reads CSALVVVGVPETQYF. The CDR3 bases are TGCAGTGCCCTAGTGGTCGTGGGAGTTCCGGAGACCCAGTACTTC.

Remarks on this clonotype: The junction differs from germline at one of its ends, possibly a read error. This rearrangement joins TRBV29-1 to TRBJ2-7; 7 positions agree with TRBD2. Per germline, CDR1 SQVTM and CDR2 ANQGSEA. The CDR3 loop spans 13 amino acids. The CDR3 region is CSTWGGSLETQNF. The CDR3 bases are TGCAGCACTTGGGGCGGGAGTTTAGAGACCCAGAACTTC.

The CDR3 loop is CASSLLSLYEQYF. CDR3 in DNA: TGTGCCAGCAGCTTATTGTCGTTATACGAGCAGTACTTC. The chain uses TRBV7-2 and TRBJ2-4; unclear D gene. The J call may not be correct, given that the DNA end is closer to TRBJ2-7. The germline CDR1 and CDR2 sequences are SGHTA and FQGNSA. This CDR3 contains 13 residues.

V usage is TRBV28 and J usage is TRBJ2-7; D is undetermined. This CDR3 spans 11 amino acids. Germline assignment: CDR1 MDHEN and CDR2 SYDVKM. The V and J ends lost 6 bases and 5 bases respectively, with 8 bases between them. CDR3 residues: CASSPYHEQYF. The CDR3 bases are TGTGCCAGCAGCCCATACCACGAGCAGTACTTC.